The T cell receptor beta chain under discussion was sequenced for a study of radiotherapy plus CTLA-4 blockade in lung cancer. Study background: Objective response rate was roughly 19%; disease control rate, 25% to 35%. Study-wide points: Expansion in blood of tumor-derived TCR clones was seen after radiotherapy plus ipilimumab. Reportedly, early blood T cell clone dynamics best predicted response, with interferon-beta.

Germline assignment: CDR1 MDHEN and CDR2 SYDVKM. The length of the CDR3 is 15 residues. Trimming cost V 7 bases and J 4 bases, with 19 bases left between them. Details on this clone: As yet, its antigen is unknown.

Method: immunoSEQ multiplex PCR; TCRdb's copy keeps in-frame clones and lacks some. Of some 71,000 clones in the sample, about 72% were seen once. Focal radiation was given together with CTLA-4 blockade (ipilimumab) to patients with chemo-refractory metastatic non-small-cell lung cancer. The origin of this receptor is a human donor with non-small cell lung cancer whose response to radiotherapy plus ipilimumab could not be evaluated. Some clones in this sample may be carry-over from other donors' samples. The material was peripheral blood, obtained from a patient treated with radiotherapy plus ipilimumab. The V call is TRBV28, the J call TRBJ1-1; tentative D call: TRBD1 (5 bases). CDR3 amino acids: CASTLAGSGGTEAFF. As DNA, the CDR3 is TGTGCCAGCACCCTAGCGGGCTCGGGGGGCACTGAAGCTTTCTTT.